Given below is one T cell receptor beta chain in context. The antigen remains undetermined. This entry belongs to a study of OX40 agonist ivuxolimab in advanced cancers. Sequencing was performed with immunoSEQ multiplex PCR; in TCRdb, only in-frame clones are kept and a portion is missing. The table lists over 50,000 clones, 82% of them singletons. General observations from the study: At 0.1 to 3.0 mg/kg, clonal expansion of CD4+ and CD8+ blood T cells had occurred by week 6.

Germline trimming cut 2 bases from V and 2 bases from J; bases unmatched to any gene: 0. The CDR3 sequence is 14 residues long. Germline lookup yields CDR1 KGHSH and CDR2 LQKENI. V is TRBV18 and J is TRBJ1-2; 9 bases line up with TRBD1. This TCR was recovered from an adult with an advanced solid tumor such as melanoma, head and neck, liver or kidney cancer. Material: CD4+ or CD8+ T cells sorted from blood, obtained in a trial of the OX40 agonist ivuxolimab. The CDR3 sequence is CASSPGTGNYGYTF. The CDR3, as DNA: TGTGCCAGCTCACCAGGGACAGGGAACTATGGCTACACCTTC.